The clone carrying this T cell receptor beta chain was seen more than once but under ten times. This entry comes from a study of response to subunit inactivated influenza vaccine. Each CDR3 protein is one row after TCRdb ran MiXCR on the RT-PCR reads. The sample yields approximately 530,000 distinct CDR3 sequences, less than 10% seen once. V lost 11 bases to trimming and J lost 5 bases, with 6 bases between them. This CDR3 contains 10 residues. Looked up from germline, CDR1 is LNHNV and CDR2 is YYDKDF (reference sequence). This chain connects TRBV15 to TRBJ2-2; D is ambiguous. The receptor comes from a man between 50 and 75 years old who received an inactivated influenza vaccine. Sequencing used PBMCs from blood, obtained less than 25 months after vaccination. The CDR3 loop is CAVLTGELFF. The CDR3 region has the DNA TGTGCCGTATTAACCGGGGAGCTGTTTTTT.